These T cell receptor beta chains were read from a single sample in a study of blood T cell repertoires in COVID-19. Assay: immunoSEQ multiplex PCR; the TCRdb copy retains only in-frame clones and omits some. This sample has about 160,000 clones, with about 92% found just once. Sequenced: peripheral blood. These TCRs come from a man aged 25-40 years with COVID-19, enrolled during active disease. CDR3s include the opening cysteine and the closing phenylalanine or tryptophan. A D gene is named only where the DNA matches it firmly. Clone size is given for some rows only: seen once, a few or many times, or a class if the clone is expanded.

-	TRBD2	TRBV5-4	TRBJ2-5	CASGLAGGETQYF
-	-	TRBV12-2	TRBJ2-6	CASRLAQETSGGAPGANVLTF
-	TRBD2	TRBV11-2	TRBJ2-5	CASSFTKRGGGETQYF
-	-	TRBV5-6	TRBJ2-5	CASSLRAGRETQYF
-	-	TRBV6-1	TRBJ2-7	CASSEGGPPYEQYF
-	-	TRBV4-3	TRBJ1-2	CASSQDEETAGFYGYTF
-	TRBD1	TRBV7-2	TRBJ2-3	CASSLGPGGSTDTQYF
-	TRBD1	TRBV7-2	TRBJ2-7	CASSLVLGRGQYEQYF
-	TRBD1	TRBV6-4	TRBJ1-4	CASSDSWDRAYEKLFF
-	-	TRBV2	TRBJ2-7	CASSVGLEQYF
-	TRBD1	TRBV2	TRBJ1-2	CASSPGTGNYGYTF
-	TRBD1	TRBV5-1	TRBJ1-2	CASSLQQGGYGYTF
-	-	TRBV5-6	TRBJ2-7	CASSLYSYEQYF
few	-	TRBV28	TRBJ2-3	CASSSGSTDTQYF
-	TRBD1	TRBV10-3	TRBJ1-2	CAITGQGANLRGYTF
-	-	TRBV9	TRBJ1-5	CASSSIQDSNQPQHF
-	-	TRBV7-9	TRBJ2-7	CASGRGFSYEQYF
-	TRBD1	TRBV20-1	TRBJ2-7	CSARWGTDQYF
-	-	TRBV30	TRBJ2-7	CAWSPDPGQGGSYEQYF
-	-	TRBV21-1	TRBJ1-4	CASSKGAGKGLGNEKLFF
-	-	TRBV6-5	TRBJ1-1	CASSYSGGTEAFF
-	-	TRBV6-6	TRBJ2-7	CASSHRAYEQYF
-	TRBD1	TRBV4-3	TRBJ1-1	CASSHYPLGDSGAFF
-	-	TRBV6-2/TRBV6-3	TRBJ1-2	CASSYSTGNYGYTF
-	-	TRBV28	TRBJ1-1	CASRGDNTEAFF
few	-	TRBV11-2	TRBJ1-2	CASSLGESYTF
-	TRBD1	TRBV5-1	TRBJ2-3	CASSWDRATDTQYF
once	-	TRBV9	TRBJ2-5	CASSVVELGIETQYF
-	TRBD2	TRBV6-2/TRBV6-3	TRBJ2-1	CASSDGGLAREQFF
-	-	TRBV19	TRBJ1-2	CASSIESNAGSYGYTF
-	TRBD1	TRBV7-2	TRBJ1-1	CASSSRQGASGTEAFF
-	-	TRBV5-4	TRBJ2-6	CASSKELAGSGANVLTF
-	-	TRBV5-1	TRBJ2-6	CASSGGGLGANVLTF
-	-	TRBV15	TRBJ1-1	CATSRDPEGTEAFF
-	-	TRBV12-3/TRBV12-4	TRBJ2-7	CASSPRRAYEQYF
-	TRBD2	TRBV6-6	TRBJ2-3	CASSYGTGGSADTQYF
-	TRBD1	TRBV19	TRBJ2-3	CASSMSGQGTTDTQYF
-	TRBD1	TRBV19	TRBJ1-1	CASYRRQGGTEAFF
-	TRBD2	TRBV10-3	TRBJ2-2	CAISESEGRGATNTGELFF
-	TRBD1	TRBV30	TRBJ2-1	CAWRTGGGNEQFF
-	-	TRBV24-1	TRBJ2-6	CATSDSQDSSGANVLTF
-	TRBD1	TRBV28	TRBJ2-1	CASSLKGLRGYNEQFF
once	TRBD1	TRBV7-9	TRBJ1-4	CASSARTGATEKLFF
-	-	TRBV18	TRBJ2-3	CASSPPRGGTVTRSQYF
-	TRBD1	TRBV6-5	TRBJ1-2	CASSWGQGANYGYTF
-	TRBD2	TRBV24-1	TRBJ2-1	CATSDPGLAGGPNNEQFF
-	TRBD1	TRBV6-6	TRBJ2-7	CASSYPGQGDPYEQYF
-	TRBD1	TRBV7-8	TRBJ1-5	CASSLGLAGGRNQPQHF
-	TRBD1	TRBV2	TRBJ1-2	CASSPDRANYGYTF
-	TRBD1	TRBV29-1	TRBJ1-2	CSVVARGREGYTF
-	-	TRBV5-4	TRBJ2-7	CASSRPDTIYEQYF
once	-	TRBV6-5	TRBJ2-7	CASSYSMGVSYEQYF
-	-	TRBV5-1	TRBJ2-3	CASSLQGWTDTQYF
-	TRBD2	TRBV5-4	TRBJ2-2	CASSFSLAGGNTGELFF
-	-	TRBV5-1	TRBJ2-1	CASSLPPVATGNEQFF
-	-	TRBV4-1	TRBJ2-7	CASSQTDSSYEQYF
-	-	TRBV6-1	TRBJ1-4	CASSDVGLSNEKLFF
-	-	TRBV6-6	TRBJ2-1	CASSPDSNEQFF
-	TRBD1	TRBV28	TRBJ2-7	CASSLRQGNSYEQYF
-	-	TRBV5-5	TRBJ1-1	CASSLAPWQGSTEAFF